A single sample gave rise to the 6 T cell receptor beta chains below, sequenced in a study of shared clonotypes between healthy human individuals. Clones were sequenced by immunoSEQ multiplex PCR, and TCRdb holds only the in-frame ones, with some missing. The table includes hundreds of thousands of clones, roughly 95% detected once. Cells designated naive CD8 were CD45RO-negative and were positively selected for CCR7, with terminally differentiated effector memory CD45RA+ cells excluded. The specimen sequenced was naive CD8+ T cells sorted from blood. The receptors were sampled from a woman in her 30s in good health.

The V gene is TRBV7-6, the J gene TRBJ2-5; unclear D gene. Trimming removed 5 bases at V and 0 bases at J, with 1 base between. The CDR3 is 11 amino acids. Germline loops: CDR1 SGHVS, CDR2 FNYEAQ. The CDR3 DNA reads TGTGCCAGCAGCCACCAAGAGACCCAGTACTTC. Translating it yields CASSHQETQYF.

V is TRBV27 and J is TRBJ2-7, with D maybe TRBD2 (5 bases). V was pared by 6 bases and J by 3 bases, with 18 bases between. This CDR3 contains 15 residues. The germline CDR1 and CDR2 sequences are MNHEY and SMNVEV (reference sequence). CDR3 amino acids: CASRSYGGWLYEQYF. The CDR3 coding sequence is TGTGCCAGCAGATCCTACGGAGGTTGGCTCTACGAGCAGTACTTC.

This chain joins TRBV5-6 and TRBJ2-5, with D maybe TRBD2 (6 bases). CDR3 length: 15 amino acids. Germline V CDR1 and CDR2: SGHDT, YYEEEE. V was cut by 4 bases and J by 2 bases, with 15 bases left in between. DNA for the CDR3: TGTGCCAGCAGCCCATCTACCGGGAGACAAGAGACCCAGTACTTC. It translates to CASSPSTGRQETQYF. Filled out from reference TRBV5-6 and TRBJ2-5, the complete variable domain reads DAGVTQSPTHLIKTRGQQVTLRCSPKSGHDTVSWYQQALGQGPQFIFQYYEEEERQRGNFPDRFSGHQFPNYSSELNVNALLLGDSALYLCASSPSTGRQETQYFGPGTRLLVL.

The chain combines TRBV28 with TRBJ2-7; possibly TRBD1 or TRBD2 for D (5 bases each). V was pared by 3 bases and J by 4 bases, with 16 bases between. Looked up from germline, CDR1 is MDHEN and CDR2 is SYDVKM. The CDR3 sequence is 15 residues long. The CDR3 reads CASSFGRGTQYEQYF. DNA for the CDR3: TGTGCCAGCAGTTTCGGTCGGGGCACCCAATACGAGCAGTACTTC.

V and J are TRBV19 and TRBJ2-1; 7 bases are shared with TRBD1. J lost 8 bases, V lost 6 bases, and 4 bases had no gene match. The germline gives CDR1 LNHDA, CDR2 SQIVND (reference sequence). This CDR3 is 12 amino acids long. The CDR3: CASSRGWDEQFF. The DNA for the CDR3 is TGTGCCAGTAGCAGGGGGTGGGATGAGCAGTTCTTC.

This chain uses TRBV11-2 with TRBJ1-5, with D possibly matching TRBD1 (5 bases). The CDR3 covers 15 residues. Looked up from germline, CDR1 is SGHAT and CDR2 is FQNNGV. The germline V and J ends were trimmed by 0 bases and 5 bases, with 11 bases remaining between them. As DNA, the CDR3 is TGTGCCAGCAGCTTAGAGGCAGGGCCCCATCAGCCCCAGCATTTT. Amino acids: CASSLEAGPHQPQHF.